These T cell receptor beta chains were read from a single sample in a study of T-cell reconstitution after alpha-beta-depleted transplantation in children. TCRdb re-derived calls from the PCR reads in MiXCR, one entry per CDR3 protein. The top ten clones hold 2.2% of a sample with hundreds of thousands of distinct CDR3 sequences, approximately 13% of them seen once. This material consisted of PBMCs, mostly from graft donor cells, taken 360 days after TCRalphabeta/CD19-depleted stem cell transplant. The receptors derive from a male patient between 5 and 17 years old who had a stem cell transplant for acute myeloid leukemia, so the T cells may come from the graft donor. Both conserved end residues are part of each CDR3. The order of the fields is clone size, D gene, J gene, V gene, CDR3 DNA, CDR3 protein. D genes are given only for firm matches. The size of a clone is reported for some rows only, either as once, few or many, or as a class for expanded clones.

clone_size: .
d_call: TRBD2
j_call: TRBJ2-7
v_call: TRBV11-2
cdr3_nt: TGTGCCAGCAGCTCTAGCGGGAACGCCTACGAGCAGTACTTC
cdr3_aa: CASSSSGNAYEQYF

clone_size: .
d_call: .
j_call: TRBJ2-7
v_call: TRBV18
cdr3_nt: TGTGCGAGCTCACCACCTATCGCCCTTGGAGGCGAGCAGTACTTC
cdr3_aa: CASSPPIALGGEQYF

clone_size: few
d_call: TRBD2
j_call: TRBJ2-1
v_call: TRBV14
cdr3_nt: TGTGCCAGCAGCCAAGTCGAGACTAGCGGGCTGACCTACAATGAGCAGTTCTTC
cdr3_aa: CASSQVETSGLTYNEQFF

clone_size: .
d_call: TRBD1
j_call: TRBJ2-1
v_call: TRBV28
cdr3_nt: TGTGCCAGCAGTGCCTCGACAGGGGGCGCAAATGAGCAGTTCTTC
cdr3_aa: CASSASTGGANEQFF

clone_size: few
d_call: TRBD2
j_call: TRBJ2-5
v_call: TRBV11-3
cdr3_nt: TGTGCCAGCGGAGGGGCGGGGAGGGCGCCTAGTCCCCAAGAGACCCAGTACTTC
cdr3_aa: CASGGAGRAPSPQETQYF

clone_size: few
d_call: .
j_call: TRBJ2-1
v_call: TRBV7-2
cdr3_nt: TGTGCCAGCAGCTTAAAACCGGGCGGGAATGAGCAGTTCTTC
cdr3_aa: CASSLKPGGNEQFF

clone_size: few
d_call: .
j_call: TRBJ2-7
v_call: TRBV9
cdr3_nt: TGTGCCAGCAGCGTAGGAAACAGCCCCTACGAGCAGTACTTC
cdr3_aa: CASSVGNSPYEQYF

clone_size: many
d_call: TRBD2
j_call: TRBJ2-3
v_call: TRBV6-2/TRBV6-3
cdr3_nt: TGTGCCAGCAGTCACCCGGGACTAGGAACAGATACGCAGTATTTT
cdr3_aa: CASSHPGLGTDTQYF

clone_size: many
d_call: .
j_call: TRBJ2-3
v_call: TRBV6-6
cdr3_nt: TGTGCCAGCAGTTACCCTAGCACAGATACGCAGTATTTT
cdr3_aa: CASSYPSTDTQYF

clone_size: many
d_call: TRBD1
j_call: TRBJ1-4
v_call: TRBV10-3
cdr3_nt: TGTGCCATCAGCCCAGGGGGAGAGGAAAAACTGTTTTTT
cdr3_aa: CAISPGGEEKLFF

clone_size: .
d_call: TRBD2
j_call: TRBJ2-1
v_call: TRBV7-8
cdr3_nt: TGTGCCAGCAGCTTGGGGACTAGCGGGAGTAGGTCCTACAATGAGCAGTTCTTC
cdr3_aa: CASSLGTSGSRSYNEQFF

clone_size: few
d_call: .
j_call: TRBJ2-1
v_call: TRBV6-5
cdr3_nt: TGTGCCAGCAGTTTGGTAGAAGGGGGCTCCTACAATGAGCAGTTCTTC
cdr3_aa: CASSLVEGGSYNEQFF

clone_size: .
d_call: .
j_call: TRBJ2-3
v_call: TRBV5-1
cdr3_nt: TGCGCCAGCAGCCACAGGGTAGGGGCCACAGATACGCAGTATTTT
cdr3_aa: CASSHRVGATDTQYF

clone_size: few
d_call: TRBD1
j_call: TRBJ2-5
v_call: TRBV20-1
cdr3_nt: TGCAGTGCTAGGTGGACAGGGTTAGTGGAGACCCAGTACTTC
cdr3_aa: CSARWTGLVETQYF

clone_size: .
d_call: TRBD2
j_call: TRBJ2-1
v_call: TRBV20-1
cdr3_nt: TGCAGTGCTAGAGATTCTAAACGAGGCGGCGGGAGGACCCTTTACAATGAGCAGTTCTTC
cdr3_aa: CSARDSKRGGGRTLYNEQFF

clone_size: .
d_call: .
j_call: TRBJ2-3
v_call: TRBV28
cdr3_nt: TGTGCCAGCACCTTCGAGGGTTTCCGCACAGATACGCAGTATTTT
cdr3_aa: CASTFEGFRTDTQYF

clone_size: few
d_call: .
j_call: TRBJ2-1
v_call: TRBV23-1
cdr3_nt: TGCGCCAGCAGTCAATCGGCCTTTAGAAATGAGCAGTTCTTC
cdr3_aa: CASSQSAFRNEQFF